The present T cell receptor beta chain was sequenced within a study of Ad26.COV2.S vaccination and SARS-CoV-2 variants. Overall study context: Recipients of Ad26.COV2.S got it intramuscularly, once or twice 56 days apart. Regarding the study as a whole: It was reported that spike-specific CD8+ and CD4+ T cell responses were substantially broad after vaccination.

Clones were sequenced by immunoSEQ multiplex PCR, and TCRdb holds only the in-frame ones, with some missing. The table lists a few hundred thousand clones, about four fifths of them singletons. Noted treatment: around 19 received Ad26.COV2.S at low or high dose, single or two shots; roughly 5 received placebo; per-sample allocation not given. On day 63 after the first injection, vaccine and placebo recipients gave samples. Whoever gave the sample was an adult aged 18-55 years in Boston. Turning to this clone: Its matching antigen is unknown.

The CDR3 totals 14 residues. After removal of 3 bases from V and 6 bases from J, the junction contained 8 bases not matched to a gene. Germline CDR1 reads SGHNT; CDR2 reads YYREEE (reference sequence). This TCR was sampled from a person between 18 and 59 years old who received the Ad26.COV2.S COVID-19 vaccine or a placebo. J is TRBJ1-1 and V is TRBV5-4; 7 nucleotides line up with TRBD1. The sequencing here drew on peripheral blood, taken in a trial of Ad26.COV2.S vaccine versus placebo. CDR3 nucleotide sequence: TGTGCCAGCAGCTCCGGGACAGAAGTTCCTGAAGCTTTCTTT. The encoded protein is CASSSGTEVPEAFF.